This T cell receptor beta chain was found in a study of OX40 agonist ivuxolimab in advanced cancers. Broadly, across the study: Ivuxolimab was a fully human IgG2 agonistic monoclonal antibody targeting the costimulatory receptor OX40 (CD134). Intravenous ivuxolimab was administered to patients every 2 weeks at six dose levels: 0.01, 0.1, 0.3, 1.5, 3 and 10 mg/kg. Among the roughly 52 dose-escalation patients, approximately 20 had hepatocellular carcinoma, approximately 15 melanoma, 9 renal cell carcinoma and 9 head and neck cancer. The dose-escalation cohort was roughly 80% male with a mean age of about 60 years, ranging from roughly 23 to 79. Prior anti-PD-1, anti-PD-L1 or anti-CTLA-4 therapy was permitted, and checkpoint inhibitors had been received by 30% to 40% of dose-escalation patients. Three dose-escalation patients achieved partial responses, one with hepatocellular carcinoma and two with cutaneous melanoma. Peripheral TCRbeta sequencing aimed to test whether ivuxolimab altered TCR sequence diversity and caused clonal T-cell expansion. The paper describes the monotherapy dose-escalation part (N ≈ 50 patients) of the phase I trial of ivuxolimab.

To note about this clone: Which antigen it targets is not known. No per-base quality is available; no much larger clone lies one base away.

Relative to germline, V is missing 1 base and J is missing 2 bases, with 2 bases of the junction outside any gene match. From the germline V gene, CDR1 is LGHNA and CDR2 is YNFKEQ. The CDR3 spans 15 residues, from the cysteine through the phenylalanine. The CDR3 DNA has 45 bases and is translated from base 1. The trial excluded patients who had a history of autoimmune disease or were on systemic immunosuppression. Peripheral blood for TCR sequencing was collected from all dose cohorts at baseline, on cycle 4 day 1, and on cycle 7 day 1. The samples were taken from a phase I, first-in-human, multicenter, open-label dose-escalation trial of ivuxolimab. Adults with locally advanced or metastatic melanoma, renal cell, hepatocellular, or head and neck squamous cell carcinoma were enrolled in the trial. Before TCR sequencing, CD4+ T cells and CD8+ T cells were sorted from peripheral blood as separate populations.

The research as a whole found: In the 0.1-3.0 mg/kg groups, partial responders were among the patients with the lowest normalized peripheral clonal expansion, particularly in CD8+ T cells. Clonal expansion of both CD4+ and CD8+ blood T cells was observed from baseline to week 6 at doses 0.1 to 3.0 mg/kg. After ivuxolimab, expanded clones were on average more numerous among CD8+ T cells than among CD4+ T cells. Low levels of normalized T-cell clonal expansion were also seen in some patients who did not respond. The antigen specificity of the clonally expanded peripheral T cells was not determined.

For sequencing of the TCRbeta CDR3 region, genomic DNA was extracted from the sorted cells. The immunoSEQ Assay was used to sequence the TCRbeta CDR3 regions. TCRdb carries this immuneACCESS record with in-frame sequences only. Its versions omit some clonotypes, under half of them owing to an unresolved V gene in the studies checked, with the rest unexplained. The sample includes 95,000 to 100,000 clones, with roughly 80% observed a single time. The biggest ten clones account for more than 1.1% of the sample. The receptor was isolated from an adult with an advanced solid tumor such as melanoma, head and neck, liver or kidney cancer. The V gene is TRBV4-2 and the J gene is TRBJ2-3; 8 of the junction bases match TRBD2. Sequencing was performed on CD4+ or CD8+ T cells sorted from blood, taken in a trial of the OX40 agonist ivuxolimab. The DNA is TGTGCCAGCAGCCAAGGGACTAGCTACACAGATACGCAGTATTTT. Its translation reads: CASSQGTSYTDTQYF.